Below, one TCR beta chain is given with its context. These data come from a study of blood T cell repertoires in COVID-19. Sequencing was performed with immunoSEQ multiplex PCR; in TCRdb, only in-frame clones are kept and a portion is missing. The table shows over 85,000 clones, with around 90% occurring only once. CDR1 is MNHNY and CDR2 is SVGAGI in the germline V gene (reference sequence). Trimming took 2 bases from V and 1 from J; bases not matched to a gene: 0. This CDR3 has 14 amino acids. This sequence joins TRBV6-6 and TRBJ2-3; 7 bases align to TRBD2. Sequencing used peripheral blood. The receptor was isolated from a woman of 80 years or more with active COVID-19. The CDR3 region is CASSYSGGTDTQYF. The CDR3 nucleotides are TGTGCCAGCAGTTACAGCGGGGGCACAGATACGCAGTATTTT.